The rows below give T cell receptor beta chains drawn from one sample of a study of regulatory T cells in long-lasting Graves disease. Using its own MiXCR run on the multiplex PCR reads, TCRdb lists one record per CDR3 protein. The data contain some 460,000 distinct CDR3 sequences, 15% to 20% of them singletons. In addition, the sample was reused for a study of T cells in Graves' hyperthyroidism and ophthalmopathy.

This material consisted of peripheral blood mononuclear cells (PBMCs), taken at new diagnosis, from a patient treated with antithyroid drugs. The receptors here all came from a man aged 40-49 years with Graves disease. Both conserved end residues are part of each CDR3. The order of the fields is clone size, V gene, D gene, J gene, CDR3 protein, CDR3 DNA. D genes are given only for firm matches. Clone sizes are given selectively: once, few, many, or a class where the clone is expanded.

>many|TRBV7-9|.|TRBJ2-2
CASSSSRDGNTGELFF
TGTGCCAGCAGCTCCAGTCGGGACGGTAACACCGGGGAGCTGTTTTTT
>.|TRBV7-8|TRBD1|TRBJ1-1
CASSTNTGGTRAFF
TGTGCCAGCAGCACCAACACAGGGGGCACTAGAGCTTTCTTT
>.|TRBV29-1|TRBD1|TRBJ1-2
CSVAETGAIYYGYTF
TGCAGCGTTGCTGAGACAGGGGCGATCTACTATGGCTACACCTTC
>many|TRBV5-1|TRBD2|TRBJ2-1
CASSPTSGRAYNEQFF
TGCGCCAGCAGCCCAACTAGCGGGAGGGCCTACAATGAGCAGTTCTTC
>.|TRBV7-9|.|TRBJ2-3
CASKRELPEDTQYF
TGTGCCAGCAAAAGGGAACTTCCGGAGGATACGCAGTATTTT
>.|TRBV15|.|TRBJ2-7
CVTSREVGYEQYF
TGTGTCACCAGCAGAGAGGTAGGCTACGAGCAGTACTTC
>many|TRBV9|.|TRBJ2-7
CASSVGPGHEQYF
TGTGCCAGCAGCGTAGGGCCAGGGCACGAGCAGTACTTC
>few|TRBV6-5|.|TRBJ2-5
CASSYRVAAKETQYF
TGTGCCAGCAGTTACCGCGTCGCGGCCAAAGAGACCCAGTACTTC
>.|TRBV7-4|.|TRBJ2-7
CASNLRASRVERYF
TGTGCCAGCAACCTCAGGGCGAGCCGCGTGGAGAGGTACTTC
>many|TRBV20-1|TRBD2|TRBJ2-1
CSARASSGINEQFF
TGCAGTGCTAGAGCTTCTAGCGGGATCAATGAGCAGTTCTTC
>.|TRBV6-2/TRBV6-3|.|TRBJ2-2
CASSERGPDIRNTGELFF
TGTGCCAGCAGTGAAAGGGGCCCGGACATTCGAAACACCGGGGAGCTGTTTTTT
>many|TRBV27|.|TRBJ1-6
CASSYEGRRGNSPLHF
TGTGCCAGCAGTTATGAGGGACGCCGAGGGAATTCACCCCTCCACTTT